What follows are 8 T cell receptor beta chains derived from one specimen sequenced in a study of T cells in Graves' hyperthyroidism and ophthalmopathy. TCR beta CDR3 regions were amplified from RNA. Primed by the HTBI set, a first-round RT-PCR was run on the TCR CDR3. MiXCR, applied by TCRdb to the multiplex PCR reads, yields one record per CDR3 protein. The sample contains approximately 350,000 distinct CDR3 sequences, around 15% of which appear only once. Material for sequencing was blood. These receptor sequences come from a woman in her sixties or seventies with Graves' ophthalmopathy.

This clonotype was counted a few times. The chain is built from TRBV3-1 and TRBJ1-2; TRBD1 matches at 11 bases. The CDR3 consists of 16 residues. J lost 5 bases, V lost 0 bases, and 5 bases had no gene match. Looked up from germline, CDR1 is LGHDT and CDR2 is YNNKEL (reference sequence). This chain's CDR3 is CASSQDPGTGGYGYTF. The CDR3 DNA reads TGTGCCAGCAGCCAAGACCCCGGGACAGGGGGATATGGCTACACCTTC. The whole variable domain, filled in from reference TRBV3-1 and TRBJ1-2, reads DTAVSQTPKYLVTQMGNDKSIKCEQNLGHDTMYWYKQDSKKFLKIMFSYNNKELIINETVPNRFSPKSPDKAHLNLHINSLELGDSAVYFCASSQDPGTGGYGYTFGSGTRLTVV.

This clonotype was seen more than once but under ten times. One end of the junction does not line up with germline, which may come from a read error. The chain has TRBV30 and TRBJ2-1; D not resolved. This CDR3 is 12 amino acids long. Germline V gives CDR1 GTSNPN, CDR2 SVGIG (reference sequence). CDR3 sequence reads: CARSVNSNEQFF. CDR3 bases: TGTGCCCGGAGTGTAAACAGCAATGAGCAGTTCTTC.

There are a few counts of this clonotype. The V and J genes are TRBV20-1 and TRBJ2-2; possibly TRBD1 or TRBD2 for D (5 bases each). Trimming removed 7 bases at V and 4 bases at J, with 13 bases between. The CDR3 runs to 13 residues. Per the germline V gene, CDR1 is DFQATT and CDR2 is SNEGSKA (reference sequence). The CDR3 DNA reads as TGCAGTGTGAGGGGAAGAGGCACCGGGGAGCTGTTTTTT. Its protein product is CSVRGRGTGELFF.

The chain couples TRBV20-1 to TRBJ2-3; TRBD2 matches at 7 bases. This CDR3 comprises 13 residues. Losses at the gene ends were 8 bases for V and 1 base for J; bases not matched to a gene: 6. The germline V gene has CDR1 DFQATT and CDR2 SNEGSKA (reference sequence). CDR3 sequence reads: CSPLGGGTDTQYF. The CDR3 DNA sequence: TGCAGTCCCCTGGGGGGGGGCACAGATACGCAGTATTTT.

This clonotype was seen a handful of times. The chain combines TRBV24-1 with TRBJ2-2, with 9 bases lining up with TRBD1. J gave up 8 bases and V 0 bases, and 6 bases lay outside the gene matches. This CDR3 has 16 amino acids. Per the germline V gene, CDR1 is KGHDR and CDR2 is SFDVKD. The CDR3 sequence: CATSDLGQGTSGELFF. Here the CDR3 DNA reads TGTGCCACCAGTGATTTGGGACAGGGGACGTCGGGGGAGCTGTTTTTT.

This clonotype appeared a few times. The chain joins TRBV27 to TRBJ2-1; 9 bases map to TRBD2. V gave up 3 bases and J gave up 4 bases; unmatched junction bases: 7. This CDR3 comprises 16 residues. In germline, CDR1 is MNHEY, CDR2 SMNVEV (reference sequence). Written as DNA, the CDR3 is TGTGCCAGCAGTTTGAGAGGGACTAGCTCTTACAATGAGCAGTTCTTC. Translation: CASSLRGTSSYNEQFF.

There are a few counts of this clonotype. The V and J genes are TRBV29-1 and TRBJ1-2, with TRBD1 matching over 10 bases. Per germline, CDR1 SQVTM and CDR2 ANQGSEA. The CDR3 is 16 amino acids. V lost 3 bases to trimming and J lost 3 bases; unmatched junction nucleotides: 10. CDR3 bases: TGCAGCGTTGATACCGGGACAGGGGATTTCGACTATGGCTACACCTTC. Amino acid sequence: CSVDTGTGDFDYGYTF.

There are many counts of this clonotype. The chain carries TRBV27 and TRBJ2-6, with 7 bases lining up with TRBD1. Germline values: CDR1 MNHEY, CDR2 SMNVEV (reference sequence). The CDR3 has 16 residues. The J segment lost 2 bases and the V segment lost 5 bases, leaving 6 bases of the junction unmatched. The CDR3: CASSPTGAAGANVLTF. DNA of the CDR3: TGTGCCAGCAGTCCAACAGGGGCGGCTGGGGCCAACGTCCTGACTTTC.